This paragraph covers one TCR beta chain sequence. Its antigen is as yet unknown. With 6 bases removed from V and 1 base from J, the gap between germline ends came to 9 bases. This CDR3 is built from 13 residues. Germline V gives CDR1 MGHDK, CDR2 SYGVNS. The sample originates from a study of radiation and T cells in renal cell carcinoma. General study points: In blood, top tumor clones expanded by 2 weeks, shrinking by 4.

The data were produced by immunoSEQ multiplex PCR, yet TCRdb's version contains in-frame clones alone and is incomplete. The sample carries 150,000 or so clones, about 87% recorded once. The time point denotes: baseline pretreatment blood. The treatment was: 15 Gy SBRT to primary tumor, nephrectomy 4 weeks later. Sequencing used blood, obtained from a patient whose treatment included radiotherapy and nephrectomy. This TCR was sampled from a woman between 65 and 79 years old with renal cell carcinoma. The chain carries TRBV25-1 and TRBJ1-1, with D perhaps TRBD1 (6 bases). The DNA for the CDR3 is TGTGCCAGCAGAGAACAGGGGAACACTGAAGCTTTCTTT. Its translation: CASREQGNTEAFF. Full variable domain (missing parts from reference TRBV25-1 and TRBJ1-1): EADIYQTPRYLVIGTGKKITLECSQTMGHDKMYWYQQDPGMELHLIHYSYGVNSTEKGDLSSESTVSRIRTEHFPLTLESARPSHTSQYLCASREQGNTEAFFGQGTRLTVV.